Listed here are 26 T cell receptor beta chains from one sample, sequenced in a study of regulatory T cells in long-lasting Graves disease. The time point was: newly diagnosed GD, antithyroid drugs for less than 3 months. The TCR library used RNA extracted from PBMCs. Through Arm-PCR of CDR3 regions and iRepertoire HTBI primers, TCR beta libraries were built. One entry per CDR3 protein, called by TCRdb with MiXCR from the multiplex PCR reads. The table shows fewer than 550,000 distinct CDR3 sequences, with approximately 16% occurring only once. These data also featured in a second study, about T cells in Graves' hyperthyroidism and ophthalmopathy.

Here the sequenced sample was peripheral blood mononuclear cells (PBMCs), taken at new diagnosis, from a patient treated with antithyroid drugs. All receptors derive from a woman aged 40 to 65 with Graves disease.

The chain recombines TRBV7-8 with TRBJ1-5; weak D call: TRBD1 (5 bases). Trimming cost V 1 base and J 4 bases, with 8 bases left between them. This CDR3 has 14 residues. Germline V lookup: CDR1 SGHVS, CDR2 FQNEAQ. The CDR3 region is CASSLGWGNQPQHF. DNA of the CDR3: TGTGCCAGCAGCTTAGGGTGGGGGAATCAGCCCCAGCATTTT.

In its sample, this clonotype was seen a few times. Sequence at one end of the junction differs from germline and may be a read error. This sequence joins TRBV28 and TRBJ1-5, with D perhaps matching TRBD1 (6 bases). The CDR3 is 16 amino acids. Germline values: CDR1 MDHEN, CDR2 SYDVKM. This chain's CDR3 is CACSHSIDRPNQPQHF. As DNA, the CDR3 is TGTGCCTGCAGCCACAGCATCGACAGGCCTAATCAGCCCCAGCATTTT. The entire variable domain, with the rest obtained from reference TRBV28 and TRBJ1-5, is as follows: DVKVTQSSRYLVKRTGEKVFLECVQDMDHENMFWYRQDPGLGLRLIYFSYDVKMKEKGDIPEGYSVSREKKERFSLILESASTNQTSMYLCACSHSIDRPNQPQHFGDGTRLSIL.

This clonotype was seen ten or more times. The genes are TRBV12-3 or TRBV12-4 and TRBJ2-1; 7 nucleotides line up with TRBD1. Trimming removed 9 bases from V and 4 bases from J; junction bases left unmatched: 9. The CDR3 contains 14 residues. The CDR3 coding sequence is TGTGCCAGTCTCGGACAGGCCGCTTACAATGAGCAGTTCTTC. As protein: CASLGQAAYNEQFF.

This clonotype showed up many times. The chain has TRBV20-1 and TRBJ2-5; 12 bases are a match to TRBD2. V was pared by 0 bases and J by 2 bases, with 4 bases of the junction left unmatched. This CDR3 region has 16 residues. Per germline, CDR1 DFQATT and CDR2 SNEGSKA (reference sequence). The CDR3 loop is CSARDLAGGHQETQYF. CDR3 in DNA: TGCAGTGCTAGAGATCTAGCGGGGGGGCATCAAGAGACCCAGTACTTC.

This chain uses TRBV15 with TRBJ2-3, with 7 bases matching TRBD2. The CDR3 sequence is 17 residues long. V shed 3 bases, J shed 1 base, and the junction held 10 bases outside the gene matches. In germline, CDR1 is LNHNV, CDR2 YYDKDF (reference sequence). This CDR3 reads CATSSPSSAGGTDTQYF. In DNA form, the CDR3 reads TGTGCCACCAGCAGTCCCTCCTCGGCGGGGGGCACAGATACGCAGTATTTT. Based on the CDR3 plus reference TRBV15 and TRBJ2-3, the full variable domain is DAMVIQNPRYQVTQFGKPVTLSCSQTLNHNVMYWYQQKSSQAPKLLFHYYDKDFNNEADTPDNFQSRRPNTSFCFLDIRSPGLGDTAMYLCATSSPSSAGGTDTQYFGPGTRLTVL.

The chain couples TRBV5-4 to TRBJ1-2, with TRBD1 as a possible D gene (5 bases). The germline V and J ends were trimmed by 0 bases and 4 bases, with 7 bases remaining between them. Germline assignment: CDR1 SGHNT and CDR2 YYREEE (reference sequence). The CDR3 sequence is 13 residues long. For the CDR3, the DNA is TGTGCCAGCAGCTTGGGGGGCCGCTATGGCTACACCTTC. Amino acid sequence: CASSLGGRYGYTF. Together with reference TRBV5-4 and TRBJ1-2, the CDR3 gives the full variable domain: ETGVTQSPTHLIKTRGQQVTLRCSSQSGHNTVSWYQQALGQGPQFIFQYYREEENGRGNFPPRFSGLQFPNYSSELNVNALELDDSALYLCASSLGGRYGYTFGSGTRLTVV.

This clonotype occurred many times. This chain connects TRBV15 to TRBJ1-1; a weak D match, TRBD1 (5 bases). Deletions cut 0 bases from V and 1 base from J, with 18 bases between. This CDR3 region has 18 residues. Germline lookup yields CDR1 LNHNV and CDR2 YYDKDF (reference sequence). The CDR3 coding sequence is TGTGCCACCAGCAGAGATGGCAGGGTCTTCGTAGCGAACACTGAAGCTTTCTTT. Residues: CATSRDGRVFVANTEAFF.

This clonotype has more than one count but fewer than ten. The rearrangement links TRBV12-3 or TRBV12-4 to TRBJ2-3, with D maybe TRBD2 (6 bases). The CDR3 is made up of 14 amino acids. V was clipped by 2 bases and J by 3 bases, with 9 bases between them. Here the CDR3 reads CASSLIGTTDTQYF. The CDR3 bases are TGTGCCAGCAGTTTAATTGGGACTACAGATACGCAGTATTTT.

This clonotype was recorded many times. The chain employs TRBV12-3 or TRBV12-4 and TRBJ2-5; 7 bases agree with TRBD2. The CDR3 is 14 residues long. Germline trimming cut 6 bases from V and 3 bases from J; bases unmatched to any gene: 7. The CDR3 region is CASSQLATEETQYF. The CDR3 DNA is TGTGCCAGCAGCCAACTAGCGACCGAAGAGACCCAGTACTTC.

The chain carries TRBV9 and TRBJ2-1; 12 positions match TRBD2. The length of the CDR3 is 16 residues. Looked up from germline, CDR1 is SGDLS and CDR2 is YYNGEE. V lost 3 bases to trimming and J lost 7 bases; unmatched junction nucleotides: 8. The CDR3 coding sequence is TGTGCCAGCAGCGATCATCCTAGCGGGGGGGCAAATGAGCAGTTCTTC. The encoded protein is CASSDHPSGGANEQFF.

The sample holds many counts of this clonotype. V usage is TRBV3-1 and J usage is TRBJ2-1, with D perhaps given as TRBD1 or TRBD2 (7 bases each). Germline CDR1 LGHDT, CDR2 YNNKEL (reference sequence). Between the trimmed V and J ends, which lost 1 base and 10 bases, there was a span of 17 bases. CDR3 length: 15 residues. The CDR3 region has the DNA TGTGCCAGCAGCCAAGGCCAGGGGGAGGGGCGCGAGCAGTTCTTC. It yields the protein CASSQGQGEGREQFF.

The J gene is TRBJ1-2, the V gene TRBV14; 8 nucleotides align to TRBD1. V shed 1 base and J 4 bases; nucleotides not matched to a gene: 8. Germline V gene data show CDR1 as SGHDN and CDR2 as FVKESK. CDR3 size: 16 residues. CDR3 sequence (DNA): TGTGCCAGCAGCCAAGCGGGAGGTACAGGGGGCTATGGCTACACCTTC. Its protein product is CASSQAGGTGGYGYTF.

This clonotype was observed at least ten times. This CDR3 is CASSLSSPREVGGNTEAFF. As DNA, the CDR3 is TGTGCCAGCAGTTTATCAAGCCCCAGGGAAGTCGGAGGGAACACTGAAGCTTTCTTT. V is TRBV12-3 or TRBV12-4 and J is TRBJ1-1; D may be TRBD1 (5 bases). V lost 2 bases and J 1 base, leaving 23 bases between the germline ends. The CDR3 loop spans 19 amino acids.

This clonotype was picked up many times. J is TRBJ1-3 and V is TRBV19; D unclear. V gave up 3 bases and J gave up 0 bases, with 18 bases separating them. Germline values: CDR1 LNHDA, CDR2 SQIVND (reference sequence). The CDR3 runs to 18 residues. CDR3 DNA sequence: TGTGCCAGTAGTATCTCGGGCCCAGTCCCTTACTCTGGAAACACCATATATTTT. This translates into CASSISGPVPYSGNTIYF.

This clonotype was observed many times. The J gene is TRBJ2-7, the V gene TRBV12-3 or TRBV12-4, with a weak D call TRBD1 (6 bases). The ends were cut back, 3 bases at V and 8 bases at J, with 11 bases in the middle. The CDR3 covers 12 residues. The CDR3, as DNA: TGTGCCAGCAGTTTGTCACAGGGCCAGCAGTACTTC. It is translated as CASSLSQGQQYF.

This clonotype showed up many times. This chain uses TRBV5-1 with TRBJ2-3; D gene unclear. The length of the CDR3 is 14 residues. The germline V gene encodes CDR1 SGHRS and CDR2 YFSETQ. V lost 2 bases and J lost 2, with 9 bases in between. The CDR3 here is CASSLQSVTDTQYF. The CDR3 DNA reads TGCGCCAGCAGCTTACAGTCTGTCACAGATACGCAGTATTTT.

The sample holds many counts of this clonotype. The chain uses TRBV11-3 and TRBJ2-1; D is undetermined. V was clipped by 8 bases and J by 0 bases, with 11 bases between them. The germline gives CDR1 SGHNT, CDR2 YENEEA. The CDR3 is made up of 14 amino acids. The CDR3 sequence is CASLPADSYNEQFF. The DNA for the CDR3 is TGTGCCAGCCTACCGGCAGACTCCTACAATGAGCAGTTCTTC.

As for this clonotype: A far larger clone differs by one base, so this is likely a read error. This chain connects TRBV11-3 to TRBJ1-1, with D possibly being TRBD1 (5 bases). The CDR3 covers 13 residues. Germline CDR1 reads SGHNT; CDR2 reads YENEEA. In nucleotides, the CDR3 is TGTGCCAGCGGCTTAGACAGCAACACTGAAGCTTTCTTT. This sequence encodes CASGLDSNTEAFF. The full variable domain, completed using reference TRBV11-3 and TRBJ1-1, is EAGVVQSPRYKIIEKKQPVAFWCNPISGHNTLYWYLQNLGQGPELLIRYENEEAVDDSQLPKDRFSAERLKGVDSTLKIQPAELGDSAVYLCASGLDSNTEAFFGQGTRLTVV.

In DNA form, the CDR3 reads TGCGCCAGCAGCCAAGATCTGTCAGGGGGCCAGCCCCAGCATTTT. Amino acids: CASSQDLSGGQPQHF. V and J are TRBV4-1 and TRBJ1-5; 8 bases are shared with TRBD1. The J segment lost 7 bases and the V segment lost 0 bases, leaving 5 bases of the junction unmatched. The CDR3 consists of 15 residues. The germline gives CDR1 MGHRA, CDR2 YSYEKL.

This clonotype showed up many times. The chain is built from TRBV20-1 and TRBJ2-5; perhaps TRBD2 as D (6 bases). The CDR3 is 13 residues long. Germline V lookup: CDR1 DFQATT, CDR2 SNEGSKA (reference sequence). The ends were cut back, 5 bases at V and 4 bases at J, with 14 bases in the middle. The CDR3 loop is CSAPLGGGETQYF. Written as DNA, the CDR3 is TGCAGTGCTCCCCTGGGGGGAGGAGAGACCCAGTACTTC.

This clonotype was recorded many times. This chain joins TRBV7-2 and TRBJ2-7, with TRBD1 matching 8 bases. J was trimmed by 5 bases and V by 1 base; bases with no gene match: 7. CDR1 and CDR2 (germline): SGHTA, FQGNSA. The CDR3 runs to 15 residues. CDR3 region: CASSLDLYRGNEQYF. The DNA of the CDR3 is TGTGCCAGCAGCTTAGACTTGTACAGGGGGAACGAGCAGTACTTC.

This clonotype was observed at least ten times. The V call is TRBV25-1, the J call TRBJ1-1, with 11 bases that match TRBD1. Germline V lookup: CDR1 MGHDK, CDR2 SYGVNS. V shed 0 bases, J shed 7 bases, and the junction held 7 bases outside the gene matches. This CDR3 is 16 amino acids long. The DNA of the CDR3 is TGTGCCAGCAGTGAATATGGACAGGGGGCGTACGTTGAAGCTTTCTTT. Translated: CASSEYGQGAYVEAFF.

The sample holds many counts of this clonotype. The rearrangement joins TRBV30 to TRBJ2-3; D gene ambiguous. V shed 0 bases and J shed 0 bases, with 7 bases lying between them. Germline CDR1 reads GTSNPN; CDR2 reads SVGIG (reference sequence). The CDR3 contains 14 residues. CDR3 in amino acids: CAWSVDASTDTQYF. The DNA of the CDR3 is TGTGCCTGGAGTGTTGATGCTAGCACAGATACGCAGTATTTT.

This clonotype was detected ten times or more. V gene TRBV28 combines with J gene TRBJ2-7, with D perhaps TRBD1 (6 bases). From germline, CDR1 is MDHEN and CDR2 SYDVKM. Trimming removed 10 bases at V and 0 bases at J, with 22 bases between. The length of the CDR3 is 16 residues. The CDR3 bases are TGTGCCACCCTGGCGTGGGGTACAGGGAGCTCCTACGAGCAGTACTTC. Translation: CATLAWGTGSSYEQYF.

V usage is TRBV19 and J usage is TRBJ2-1; D is perhaps TRBD1 (6 bases). This CDR3 spans 16 amino acids. Looked up from germline, CDR1 is LNHDA and CDR2 is SQIVND (reference sequence). V was trimmed by 7 bases and J by 3 bases, leaving 19 bases between them. The CDR3 region has the DNA TGTGCCAGTACTAGGGCGACGGGACATTACTACAATGAGCAGTTCTTC. Translation gives CASTRATGHYYNEQFF.

The rearrangement links TRBV5-1 to TRBJ2-2; 14 nucleotides match TRBD2. Germline V lookup: CDR1 SGHRS, CDR2 YFSETQ. This CDR3 is 18 amino acids long. The J segment lost 2 bases and the V segment lost 6 bases, leaving 9 bases of the junction unmatched. The CDR3 loop reads CASMRGLAGGPNTGELFF. The CDR3 coding sequence is TGCGCCAGCATGCGAGGACTAGCGGGGGGCCCTAACACCGGGGAGCTGTTTTTT.